This T cell receptor (beta chain) was recovered during a study of OX40 agonist ivuxolimab in advanced cancers. Turning to the study itself: The treatment was a fully human IgG2 OX40 agonist, ivuxolimab.

Repertoires were generated with immunoSEQ multiplex PCR, while TCRdb's copy carries only in-frame clones and drops some. Among tens of thousands of clones listed, more than 80% were seen once. The CDR3 is 14 amino acids. V gave up 3 bases and J gave up 7 bases, with 13 bases separating them. The germline V gene encodes CDR1 GTSNPN and CDR2 SVGIG (reference sequence). This clone has only a few counts. The TCR sequence derives from an adult with an advanced solid tumor such as melanoma, head and neck, liver or kidney cancer. The sequences come from CD4+ or CD8+ T cells sorted from blood, collected in a trial of the OX40 agonist ivuxolimab. The V and J genes are TRBV30 and TRBJ1-6; perhaps TRBD1 as D (6 bases). CDR3 coding DNA: TGTGCCTGGAGAAGTCAGGGGTGGAATTCACCCCTCCACTTT. Translation: CAWRSQGWNSPLHF. The variable domain in full, with the rest retrieved from reference TRBV30 and TRBJ1-6, is SQTIHQWPATLVQPVGSPLSLECTVEGTSNPNLYWYRQAAGRGLQLLFYSVGIGQISSEVPQNLSASRPQDRQFILSSKKLLLSDSGFYLCAWRSQGWNSPLHFGNGTRLTVT.